The sequence of this T cell receptor beta chain was determined in a study of CD8 T cells in ankylosing spondylitis. Study conclusions and caveats: Blood of patients with ankylosing spondylitis appeared to be characterized by a TCR beta motif of about 8 highly homologous variants.

Quantitative molecular-barcoded 5'-RACE generated the TCR beta libraries. TCRdb ran MiXCR on the 5' RACE reads and lists one entry per CDR3 protein. The sample holds fewer than 650,000 distinct CDR3 sequences, roughly 13% seen once. Unmatched junction bases numbered 10, after V lost 3 bases and J lost 3 bases. Germline V gene data show CDR1 as SGDLS and CDR2 as YYNGEE. The CDR3 has 16 residues. This clonotype was seen more than once but under ten times. Its antigen is as yet unknown. The chain has TRBV9 and TRBJ2-3; the match to TRBD2 covers 7 bases. The specimen was blood, either unsorted or a sorted T cell fraction (not recorded which). This TCR derives from a male donor with ankylosing spondylitis. This CDR3 reads CASSEIAGVGTDTQYF. The CDR3 region has the DNA TGTGCCAGCAGCGAGATTGCGGGAGTTGGTACAGATACGCAGTATTTT.